What follows describes a single T cell receptor beta chain. The data belong to a study of blood T cell repertoires in COVID-19. Study-level information: Sources were T cells, B-cell-depleted T cells, or PBMCs; the material itself was cDNA or gDNA.

This CDR3 is 12 amino acids long. Trimming shortened V by 6 bases and J by 6 bases, and 12 bases separated the two germline ends. Germline V lookup: CDR1 MDHEN, CDR2 SYDVKM. The data were produced by immunoSEQ multiplex PCR, yet TCRdb's version contains in-frame clones alone and is incomplete. Here the sample spans more than 85,000 clones, 75% to 90% being singletons. This chain connects TRBV28 to TRBJ2-7, with D unresolved. This TCR derives from a man at least 80 years old with acute or convalescent COVID-19. The sequencing input was peripheral blood. The CDR3 DNA reads as TGTGCCAGCAGCCAAAGTGTGGCCGAGCAGTACTTC. This sequence encodes CASSQSVAEQYF.